Here is one TCR beta chain with its context. The junction does not match germline at one end; this may be a read error. Generated by immunoSEQ multiplex PCR, the TCRdb table keeps only in-frame clones and is missing some. Of 200,000 to 300,000 clones in the sample, over 65% are singletons; the top ten hold 2.5% to 4%. Germline CDR1 MNHNY, CDR2 SVGAGI (reference sequence). CDR3 size: 15 residues. This entry is derived from a study of blood T cell repertoires in COVID-19. The receptor comes from a woman of 80 years or more with acute or convalescent COVID-19. The chain recombines TRBV6-6 with TRBJ1-3, with TRBD1 as a possible D gene (5 bases). Sequencing input: peripheral blood. The CDR3 is CASTYHGGSGNTIYF. The CDR3 region has the DNA TGTGCCAGCACTTACCACGGGGGGTCGGGAAACACCATATATTTT.